This T cell receptor (beta chain) is drawn from a study of blood T cell repertoires in COVID-19. Background on the study: COVID-19 samples, acute and convalescent, were from the United States, Italy and Spain. PBMCs, B-cell-depleted T cells, or T cells were the source of the cDNA or gDNA that made up the material.

Per the original methods: Amplified reference gene primers provided the basis for estimating nucleated cell counts. The assay was immunoSEQ multiplex PCR, and TCRdb's table has in-frame clones only and misses some. That table gives V, J and clone size, and the DNA gave D and trimming. The table lists about 300,000 clones, about 91% of them singletons. This TCR came from a woman between 25 and 40 years old who had recovered from COVID-19. Sequences were obtained from peripheral blood.

In DNA form, the CDR3 reads TGTGCCAGCAGCTCTACAGGGAATCGAACTGAAGCTTTCTTT. Translated: CASSSTGNRTEAFF. The chain links TRBV7-9 to TRBJ1-1, with D possibly being TRBD1 (6 bases). CDR3 length: 14 amino acids. The germline V gene encodes CDR1 SEHNR and CDR2 FQNEAQ (reference sequence). Trimming pared 4 bases from V and 5 bases from J, leaving 14 bases between.